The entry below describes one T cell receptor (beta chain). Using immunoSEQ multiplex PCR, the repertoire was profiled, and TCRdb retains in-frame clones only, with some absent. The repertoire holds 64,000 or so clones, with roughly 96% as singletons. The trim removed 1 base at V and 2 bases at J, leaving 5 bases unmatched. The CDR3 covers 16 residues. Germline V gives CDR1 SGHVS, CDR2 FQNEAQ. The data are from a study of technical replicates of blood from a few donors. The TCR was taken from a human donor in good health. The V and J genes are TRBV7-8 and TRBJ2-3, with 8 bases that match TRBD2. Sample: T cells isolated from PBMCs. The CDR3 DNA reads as TGTGCCAGCAGCTTAGGTGGTAGCGGGACCACAGATACGCAGTATTTT. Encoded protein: CASSLGGSGTTDTQYF.